This is a list of T cell receptor beta chains from one sample in a study of identical twins. Using its own MiXCR run on the 5' RACE reads, TCRdb lists one record per CDR3 protein. The sample gives roughly 630,000 distinct CDR3 sequences, just over 7% of which show up once; 1.5% to 2% is in the top ten. This sample was also put to use in a study of yellow fever vaccine responses in identical twins.

Sequences were obtained from PBMCs. All receptors derive from a woman under 30 in good health. The CDR3 runs from the conserved cysteine through the conserved F or W. Fields, in order: clone size, D gene, V gene, J gene, CDR3 protein, CDR3 DNA. A D gene is named only where the DNA matches it firmly. Not every row has a clone size; where given, it reads once, few, many or a size class.

>-|-|TRBV29-1|TRBJ2-5
CSVESGTPRETQYF
TGCAGCGTTGAGAGTGGGACGCCCAGGGAGACCCAGTACTTC
>few|TRBD1|TRBV3-1|TRBJ2-4
CASSQGQGAKNIQYF
TGTGCCAGCAGCCAAGGACAGGGGGCCAAAAACATTCAGTACTTC
>few|TRBD2|TRBV20-1|TRBJ2-1
CSTAQAGGLYNEQFF
TGCAGTACCGCCCAGGCGGGAGGCCTCTACAATGAGCAGTTCTTC
>-|-|TRBV20-1|TRBJ2-2
CSARDLLGFAGELFF
TGCAGTGCTAGAGATCTTTTGGGATTCGCCGGGGAGCTGTTTTTT
>-|-|TRBV6-6|TRBJ1-1
CASIRGTNTEAFF
TGTGCCAGCATACGGGGGACTAACACTGAAGCTTTCTTT
>many|TRBD2|TRBV2|TRBJ2-5
CASSQNSGRAETQYF
TGTGCCAGCAGTCAGAATAGCGGGCGGGCGGAGACCCAGTACTTC
>few|-|TRBV29-1|TRBJ2-1
CSVDEGYNEQFF
TGCAGCGTTGATGAAGGCTACAATGAGCAGTTCTTC
>few|TRBD2|TRBV5-1|TRBJ2-1
CASSPVAGEGLSYNEQFF
TGCGCCAGCAGCCCGGTAGCGGGAGAGGGGCTTTCCTACAATGAGCAGTTCTTC
>few|-|TRBV12-3/TRBV12-4|TRBJ1-5
CASSLGTKPNQPQHF
TGTGCCAGCAGTTTAGGGACAAAGCCCAATCAGCCCCAGCATTTT
>few|TRBD1|TRBV6-1|TRBJ1-1
CASSEDRGRRTEAFF
TGTGCCAGCAGCGAGGACAGGGGGCGACGAACTGAAGCTTTCTTT
>many|-|TRBV5-1|TRBJ1-1
CASSSSHEVLIAEAFF
TGCGCCAGCAGCTCCTCCCATGAAGTGCTCATCGCTGAAGCTTTCTTT
>-|TRBD1|TRBV6-1|TRBJ2-2
CASRSLGTANTGELFF
TGTGCCAGCAGATCCCTTGGGACAGCGAACACCGGGGAGCTGTTTTTT
>many|-|TRBV3-1|TRBJ2-1
CASSQDPGDYNEQFF
TGTGCCAGCAGCCAGGACCCCGGGGACTACAATGAGCAGTTCTTC
>few|-|TRBV20-1|TRBJ1-5
CSAVVENQPQHF
TGCAGTGCCGTGGTAGAAAATCAGCCCCAGCATTTT